These T cell receptor beta chains were read from a single sample in a study of molecular identifiers for immune sequencing clone quantification. TCRdb independently ran MiXCR on the PCR reads; one entry per CDR3 protein. The table has 40,000 to 50,000 distinct CDR3 sequences, 15% to 20% seen once. The sequencing input was naive CD8+ T cells from blood, with Jurkat cell RNA spiked in. The receptor set was obtained from a human donor in good health. Some libraries in this study had Jurkat cell RNA spiked in. Each CDR3 is given with its conserved first and last residue. The D gene is left open where the match is weak. Size is omitted from some rows. Given values are once, few, many or a class for expanded clones.

CDR3 DNA: TGTGCCACCAGTGACGGGGGAGGGGAGGAGGCCGGGGAGCTGTTTTTT; CDR3 protein: CATSDGGGEEAGELFF; V gene: TRBV24-1; clone size: many; D gene: TRBD2; J gene: TRBJ2-2
CDR3 DNA: TGCAGTGCTAGAGATGGGGGTGGACAGGGGGCTTTAAATCAGCCCCAGCATTTT; CDR3 protein: CSARDGGGQGALNQPQHF; V gene: TRBV20-1; clone size: many; D gene: TRBD1; J gene: TRBJ1-5
CDR3 DNA: TGCAGTGCTAGAGGAGACGAAGGCACCGGGGAGCTGTTTTTT; CDR3 protein: CSARGDEGTGELFF; V gene: TRBV20-1; clone size: many; D gene: -; J gene: TRBJ2-2
CDR3 DNA: TGCAGCGTTGAAGGGAATATGAACATTCAGTACTTC; CDR3 protein: CSVEGNMNIQYF; V gene: TRBV29-1; clone size: many; D gene: -; J gene: TRBJ2-4
CDR3 DNA: TGCGCCAGCAGTGAGTCCCAAGCCGGGGAGCTGTTTTTT; CDR3 protein: CASSESQAGELFF; V gene: TRBV10-2; clone size: many; D gene: -; J gene: TRBJ2-2
CDR3 DNA: TGTGCCAGCAGCTTGTCCGCCAGGGGTAACACCGGGGAGCTGTTTTTT; CDR3 protein: CASSLSARGNTGELFF; V gene: TRBV5-5; clone size: many; D gene: -; J gene: TRBJ2-2
CDR3 DNA: TGTGCCAGCAGCTCCGATGGATCTAGCACAGATACGCAGTATTTT; CDR3 protein: CASSSDGSSTDTQYF; V gene: TRBV5-6; clone size: medium-sized; D gene: -; J gene: TRBJ2-3
CDR3 DNA: TGCGCCAGCAGCCAAGGCCATACCGGGACTTCGTACAATGAGCAGTTCTTC; CDR3 protein: CASSQGHTGTSYNEQFF; V gene: TRBV4-3; clone size: many; D gene: -; J gene: TRBJ2-1
CDR3 DNA: TGCAGTGCTAGAGGCGGGACACACTACGAGCAGTACTTC; CDR3 protein: CSARGGTHYEQYF; V gene: TRBV20-1; clone size: many; D gene: -; J gene: TRBJ2-7
CDR3 DNA: TGTGCCAGCGGCCCGGAGTACTCACATCCTACGGGGGGGCAGTTCTTC; CDR3 protein: CASGPEYSHPTGGQFF; V gene: TRBV5-5; clone size: -; D gene: TRBD2; J gene: TRBJ2-1
CDR3 DNA: TGTGCCAGCAGGTGGGGACTAGCCCCCTACAATGAGCAGTTCTTC; CDR3 protein: CASRWGLAPYNEQFF; V gene: TRBV7-2; clone size: many; D gene: TRBD2; J gene: TRBJ2-1
CDR3 DNA: TGTGCCAGCAGGCCACAGGGAGTACACCTAGAGACCCAGTACTTC; CDR3 protein: CASRPQGVHLETQYF; V gene: TRBV5-4; clone size: many; D gene: -; J gene: TRBJ2-5
CDR3 DNA: TGTGCCTGGGAGAGGCCTGGGGCCAACGTCCTGACTTTC; CDR3 protein: CAWERPGANVLTF; V gene: TRBV30; clone size: many; D gene: -; J gene: TRBJ2-6
CDR3 DNA: TGTGCCACCAGTGGGCCGGGCGGATGGACCCAGTACTTC; CDR3 protein: CATSGPGGWTQYF; V gene: TRBV24-1; clone size: many; D gene: -; J gene: TRBJ2-5
CDR3 DNA: TGTGCCAGCAGCTCGGACAGATCCAATCAGCCCCAGCATTTT; CDR3 protein: CASSSDRSNQPQHF; V gene: TRBV7-8; clone size: many; D gene: -; J gene: TRBJ1-5
CDR3 DNA: TGCGCCAGCAGCCCGGACAGGGAGAGCAATGAGCAGTTCTTC; CDR3 protein: CASSPDRESNEQFF; V gene: TRBV4-3; clone size: many; D gene: TRBD1; J gene: TRBJ2-1
CDR3 DNA: TGCGCCAGCAGCCAAGTTGGGAGGTTGGGCGAGCAGTACTTC; CDR3 protein: CASSQVGRLGEQYF; V gene: TRBV4-1; clone size: many; D gene: -; J gene: TRBJ2-7
CDR3 DNA: TGTGCCAGCAGCCCCGGACAGTCCTACGAGCAGTACTTC; CDR3 protein: CASSPGQSYEQYF; V gene: TRBV3-1; clone size: medium-sized; D gene: -; J gene: TRBJ2-7
CDR3 DNA: TGTGCCAGCAGGGAAACTCAGAGGGGCACTGAAGCTTTCTTT; CDR3 protein: CASRETQRGTEAFF; V gene: TRBV3-1; clone size: many; D gene: -; J gene: TRBJ1-1
CDR3 DNA: TGTGCCATCAGTGGGGGACAGGGGACGCCGAACACCGGGGAGCTGTTTTTT; CDR3 protein: CAISGGQGTPNTGELFF; V gene: TRBV10-3; clone size: many; D gene: TRBD1; J gene: TRBJ2-2
CDR3 DNA: TGTGCCAGCAGCTTTTTGACCGGGGAGCTGTTTTTT; CDR3 protein: CASSFLTGELFF; V gene: TRBV11-2; clone size: many; D gene: -; J gene: TRBJ2-2
CDR3 DNA: TGTGCCAGCAGCTTAGCAAGACCGGGACAGACTGAAAAACTGTTTTTT; CDR3 protein: CASSLARPGQTEKLFF; V gene: TRBV7-9; clone size: many; D gene: TRBD1; J gene: TRBJ1-4
CDR3 DNA: TGTGCCAGCAGTTTATACTGGGACGGAGTTTGGTCTGGAAACACCATATATTTT; CDR3 protein: CASSLYWDGVWSGNTIYF; V gene: TRBV27; clone size: many; D gene: -; J gene: TRBJ1-3
CDR3 DNA: TGTGCCAGCAGCGTAGGGGGCCCTAACACTGAAGCTTTCTTT; CDR3 protein: CASSVGGPNTEAFF; V gene: TRBV9; clone size: -; D gene: -; J gene: TRBJ1-1
CDR3 DNA: TGTGCCAGCAGCCCGGACCCCCCTGGGGGCGAGCAGTACTTC; CDR3 protein: CASSPDPPGGEQYF; V gene: TRBV7-9; clone size: many; D gene: -; J gene: TRBJ2-7
CDR3 DNA: TGCAGCGTCGACGACACGGGACTTCCCCCCGAAGCTTTCTTT; CDR3 protein: CSVDDTGLPPEAFF; V gene: TRBV29-1; clone size: medium-sized; D gene: -; J gene: TRBJ1-1
CDR3 DNA: TGTGCCAGCAGTCCCGGGACTAGCTACGAGCAGTACTTC; CDR3 protein: CASSPGTSYEQYF; V gene: TRBV27; clone size: many; D gene: TRBD2; J gene: TRBJ2-7
CDR3 DNA: TGTGCCAGCAGCCAAGCTACCGGGACCCGGTACGAGCAGTACTTC; CDR3 protein: CASSQATGTRYEQYF; V gene: TRBV3-1; clone size: many; D gene: -; J gene: TRBJ2-7
CDR3 DNA: TGTGCCAGCAGCTTAGTGTCGACTAGCGGGAAGAATCAGTTCTTC; CDR3 protein: CASSLVSTSGKNQFF; V gene: TRBV11-2; clone size: many; D gene: TRBD2; J gene: TRBJ2-1
CDR3 DNA: TGTGCCAGCAGCCCGGACACCCTGGGGGGCGAGCAGTACTTC; CDR3 protein: CASSPDTLGGEQYF; V gene: TRBV5-4; clone size: many; D gene: -; J gene: TRBJ2-7
CDR3 DNA: TGTGCCAGCAGCTTAGGAGGTCTAGCGGGGGGGAACGAGCAGTACTTC; CDR3 protein: CASSLGGLAGGNEQYF; V gene: TRBV13; clone size: many; D gene: TRBD2; J gene: TRBJ2-7
CDR3 DNA: TGTGCCAGCCTACCCCCAAACACAGATACGCAGTATTTT; CDR3 protein: CASLPPNTDTQYF; V gene: TRBV28; clone size: many; D gene: -; J gene: TRBJ2-3
CDR3 DNA: TGTGCCAGCAGCTTAGCGGGCAGGGTTAAATGGATCGGGAATGAGCAGTTCTTC; CDR3 protein: CASSLAGRVKWIGNEQFF; V gene: TRBV7-2; clone size: many; D gene: -; J gene: TRBJ2-1
CDR3 DNA: TGTGCCAGCAGTTCTACTCAAACCCCCCACATGCTAGCGGGGTACACAGATACGCAGTATTTT; CDR3 protein: CASSSTQTPHMLAGYTDTQYF; V gene: TRBV12-3/TRBV12-4; clone size: many; D gene: TRBD2; J gene: TRBJ2-3
CDR3 DNA: TGTGCCAGCAGCCCAGGGGGGGGATATAGGGAAGCTTTCTTT; CDR3 protein: CASSPGGGYREAFF; V gene: TRBV9; clone size: -; D gene: TRBD1; J gene: TRBJ1-1
CDR3 DNA: TGTGCCAGCAGTGAAGCTATAACTAATGAAAAACTGTTTTTT; CDR3 protein: CASSEAITNEKLFF; V gene: TRBV2; clone size: many; D gene: -; J gene: TRBJ1-4
CDR3 DNA: TGTGCCAGCAGCATAAAAACAAGGATTGAAGCTTTCTTT; CDR3 protein: CASSIKTRIEAFF; V gene: TRBV5-6; clone size: many; D gene: -; J gene: TRBJ1-1
CDR3 DNA: TGTGCCAGCAGCGTTTCTACAACGAACACCGGGGAGCTGTTTTTT; CDR3 protein: CASSVSTTNTGELFF; V gene: TRBV9; clone size: many; D gene: -; J gene: TRBJ2-2
CDR3 DNA: TGTGCCAGCAGCTCCCCCCGGGGAGGGCTTTCCAATGAGCAGTTCTTC; CDR3 protein: CASSSPRGGLSNEQFF; V gene: TRBV11-2; clone size: many; D gene: TRBD2; J gene: TRBJ2-1
CDR3 DNA: TGTGCCAGCAGTTTGGGGCCCCAACAGGGGTATTACACTGAAGCTTTCTTT; CDR3 protein: CASSLGPQQGYYTEAFF; V gene: TRBV27; clone size: many; D gene: TRBD1; J gene: TRBJ1-1
CDR3 DNA: TGTGCCAGTAGTATAAAGCTAGCGGAGAACTACGAGCAGTACTTC; CDR3 protein: CASSIKLAENYEQYF; V gene: TRBV19; clone size: many; D gene: TRBD2; J gene: TRBJ2-7
CDR3 DNA: TGTGCCAGCAGCCCCGAGGATACGCAGTATTTT; CDR3 protein: CASSPEDTQYF; V gene: TRBV28; clone size: many; D gene: -; J gene: TRBJ2-3
CDR3 DNA: TGTGCCAGCAGTCAGCAAGGGACCGGGGAGCTGTTTTTT; CDR3 protein: CASSQQGTGELFF; V gene: TRBV6-5; clone size: many; D gene: -; J gene: TRBJ2-2
CDR3 DNA: TGTGCCAGCAGTGAGGGGTGGGGGCAACACACAGATACGCAGTATTTT; CDR3 protein: CASSEGWGQHTDTQYF; V gene: TRBV2; clone size: many; D gene: -; J gene: TRBJ2-3
CDR3 DNA: TGTGCCAGCAGATCGGGAGCACAAATTAAATGGCCCAAAAACATTCAGTACTTC; CDR3 protein: CASRSGAQIKWPKNIQYF; V gene: TRBV28; clone size: many; D gene: -; J gene: TRBJ2-4
CDR3 DNA: TGCGCCAGCAGTAGATCGACAGGGCTAGATAATTCACCCCTCCACTTT; CDR3 protein: CASSRSTGLDNSPLHF; V gene: TRBV10-2; clone size: many; D gene: TRBD1; J gene: TRBJ1-6
CDR3 DNA: TGTGCCAGCAGCCCGAACACCGGGGAGCTGTTTTTT; CDR3 protein: CASSPNTGELFF; V gene: TRBV7-6; clone size: many; D gene: -; J gene: TRBJ2-2
CDR3 DNA: TGTGCCAGCAGCTTGTTCGGACAGACAGATACGCAGTATTTT; CDR3 protein: CASSLFGQTDTQYF; V gene: TRBV5-4; clone size: many; D gene: -; J gene: TRBJ2-3
CDR3 DNA: TGTGCCAGCAGTAGCCCGGACTCCACAGATACGCAGTATTTT; CDR3 protein: CASSSPDSTDTQYF; V gene: TRBV25-1; clone size: many; D gene: -; J gene: TRBJ2-3
CDR3 DNA: TGCAGCGTTGATTTCTGGGGCATCGGTGACACAGATACGCAGTATTTT; CDR3 protein: CSVDFWGIGDTDTQYF; V gene: TRBV29-1; clone size: many; D gene: -; J gene: TRBJ2-3
CDR3 DNA: TGTGCCGGCAGCCCTGACAGCTACGAGCAGTACTTC; CDR3 protein: CAGSPDSYEQYF; V gene: TRBV9; clone size: few; D gene: -; J gene: TRBJ2-7
CDR3 DNA: TGTGCCAGCAGCCCGACAGGAAAGTTCACCGGGGAGCTGTTTTTT; CDR3 protein: CASSPTGKFTGELFF; V gene: TRBV7-9; clone size: many; D gene: -; J gene: TRBJ2-2